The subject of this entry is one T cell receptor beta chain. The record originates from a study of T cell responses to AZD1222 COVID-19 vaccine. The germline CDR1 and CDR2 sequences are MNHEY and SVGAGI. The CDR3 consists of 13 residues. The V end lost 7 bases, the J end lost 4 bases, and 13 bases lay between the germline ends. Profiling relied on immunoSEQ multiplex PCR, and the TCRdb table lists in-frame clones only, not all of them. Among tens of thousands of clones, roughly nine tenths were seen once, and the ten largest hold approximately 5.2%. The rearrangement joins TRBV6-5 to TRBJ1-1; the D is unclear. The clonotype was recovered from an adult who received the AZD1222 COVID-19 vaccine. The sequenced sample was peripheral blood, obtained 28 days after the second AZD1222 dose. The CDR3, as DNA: TGTGCCAGCACGATCACCCGGGGCACTGAAGCTTTCTTT. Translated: CASTITRGTEAFF.